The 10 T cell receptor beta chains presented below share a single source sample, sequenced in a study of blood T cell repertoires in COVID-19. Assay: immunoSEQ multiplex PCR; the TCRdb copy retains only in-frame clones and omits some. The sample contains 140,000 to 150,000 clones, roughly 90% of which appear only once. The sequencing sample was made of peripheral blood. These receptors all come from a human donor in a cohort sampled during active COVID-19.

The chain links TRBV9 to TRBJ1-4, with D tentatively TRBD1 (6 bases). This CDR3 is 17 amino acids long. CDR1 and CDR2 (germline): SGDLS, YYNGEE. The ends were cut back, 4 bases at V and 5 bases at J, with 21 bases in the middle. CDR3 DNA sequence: TGTGCCAGCAGCTCAGGGGAGGGGCGGCCATCAAATGAAAAACTGTTTTTT. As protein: CASSSGEGRPSNEKLFF.

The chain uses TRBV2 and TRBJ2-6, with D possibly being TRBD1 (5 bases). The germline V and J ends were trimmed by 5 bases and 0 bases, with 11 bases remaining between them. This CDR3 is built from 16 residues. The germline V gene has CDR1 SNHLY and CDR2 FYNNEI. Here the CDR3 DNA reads TGTGCCAGCAGTCGGTCAGGGTACTCTGGGGCCAACGTCCTGACTTTC. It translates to CASSRSGYSGANVLTF.

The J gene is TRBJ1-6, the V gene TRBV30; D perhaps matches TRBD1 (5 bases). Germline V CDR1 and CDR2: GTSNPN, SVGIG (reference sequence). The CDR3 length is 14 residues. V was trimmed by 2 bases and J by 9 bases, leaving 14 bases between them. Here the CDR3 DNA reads TGTGCCTGGAGTTTAATCCAGGGCGCTTCACCCCTCCACTTT. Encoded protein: CAWSLIQGASPLHF.

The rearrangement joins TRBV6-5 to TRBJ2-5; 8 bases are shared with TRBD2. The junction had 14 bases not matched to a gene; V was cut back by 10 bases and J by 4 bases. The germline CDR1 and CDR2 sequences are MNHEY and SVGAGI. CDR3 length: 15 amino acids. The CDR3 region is CATRYQAGGSETQYF. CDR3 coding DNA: TGTGCCACCAGGTATCAGGCGGGAGGATCAGAGACCCAGTACTTC.

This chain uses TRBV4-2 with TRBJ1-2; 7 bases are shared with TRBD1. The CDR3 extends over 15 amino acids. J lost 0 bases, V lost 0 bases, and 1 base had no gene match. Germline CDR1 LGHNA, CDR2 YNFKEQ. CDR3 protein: CASSQDGTANYGYTF. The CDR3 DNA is TGTGCCAGCAGCCAAGACGGGACAGCTAACTATGGCTACACCTTC.

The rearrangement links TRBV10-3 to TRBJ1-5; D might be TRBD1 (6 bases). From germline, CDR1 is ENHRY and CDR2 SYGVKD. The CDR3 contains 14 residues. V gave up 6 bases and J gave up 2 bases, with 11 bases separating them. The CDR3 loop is CAISQGTGNQPQHF. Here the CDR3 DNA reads TGTGCCATCAGCCAGGGGACGGGCAATCAGCCCCAGCATTTT.

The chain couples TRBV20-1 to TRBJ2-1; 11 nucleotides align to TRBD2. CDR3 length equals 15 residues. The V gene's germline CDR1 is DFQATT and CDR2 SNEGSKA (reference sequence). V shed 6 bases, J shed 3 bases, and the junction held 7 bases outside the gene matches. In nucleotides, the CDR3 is TGCAGTGCCAGTACCGGGACTAGCGGCTACAATGAGCAGTTCTTC. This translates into CSASTGTSGYNEQFF.

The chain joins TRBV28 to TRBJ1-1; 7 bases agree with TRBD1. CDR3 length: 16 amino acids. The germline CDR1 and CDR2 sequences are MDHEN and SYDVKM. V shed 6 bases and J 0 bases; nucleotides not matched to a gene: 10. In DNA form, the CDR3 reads TGTGCCAGCAGGCGTCGGGACAGTAGTTTGAACACTGAAGCTTTCTTT. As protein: CASRRRDSSLNTEAFF.

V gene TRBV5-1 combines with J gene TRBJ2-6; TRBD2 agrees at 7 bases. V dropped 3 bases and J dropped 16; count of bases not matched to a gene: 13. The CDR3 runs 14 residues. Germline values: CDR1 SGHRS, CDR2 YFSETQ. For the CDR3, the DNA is TGCGCCAGCAGCTCGCCCTGGGGGGGAGAACCTCTGACTTTC. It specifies CASSSPWGGEPLTF.

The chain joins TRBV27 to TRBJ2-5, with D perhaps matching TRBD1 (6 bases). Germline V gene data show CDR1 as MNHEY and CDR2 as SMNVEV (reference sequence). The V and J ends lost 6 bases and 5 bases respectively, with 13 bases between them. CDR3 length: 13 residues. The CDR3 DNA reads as TGTGCCAGCAGACAGTTTACAGGGGAGACCCAGTACTTC. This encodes CASRQFTGETQYF.